This T cell receptor beta chain was obtained from a study of technical replicates of blood from a few donors. Measured with immunoSEQ multiplex PCR; TCRdb has only the in-frame clones, and not every one. The repertoire holds around 90,000 clones, with about 93% as singletons. This CDR3 has 14 amino acids. The germline gives CDR1 SGHNT, CDR2 YYREEE (reference sequence). Trimming pared 4 bases from V and 4 bases from J, leaving 13 bases between. This clonotype was obtained from a human donor in good health. The chain combines TRBV5-4 with TRBJ2-3; D is possibly TRBD1 (6 bases). Sequencing input: T cells isolated from PBMCs. CDR3 protein: CASSEQTGPDTQYF. CDR3 bases: TGTGCCAGCAGCGAACAGACAGGCCCAGATACGCAGTATTTT.